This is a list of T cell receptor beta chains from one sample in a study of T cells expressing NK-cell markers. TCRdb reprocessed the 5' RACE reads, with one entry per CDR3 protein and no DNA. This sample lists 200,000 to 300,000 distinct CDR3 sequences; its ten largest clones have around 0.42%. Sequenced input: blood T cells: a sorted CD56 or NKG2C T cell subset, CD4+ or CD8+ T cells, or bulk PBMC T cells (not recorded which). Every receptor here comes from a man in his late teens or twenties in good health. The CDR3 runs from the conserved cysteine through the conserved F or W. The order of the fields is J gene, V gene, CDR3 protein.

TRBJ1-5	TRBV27	CASSFSGAHQPQHF
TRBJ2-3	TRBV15	CATSRGDSGATDTQYF
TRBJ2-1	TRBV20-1	CSAGAEGAYNEQFF
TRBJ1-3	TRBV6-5	CASTGGAGNTIYF
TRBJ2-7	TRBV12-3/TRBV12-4	CASSLLAGGPGQYF
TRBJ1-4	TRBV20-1	CSASSRVGEKLFF
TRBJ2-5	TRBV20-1	CSARGLAGGETQYF
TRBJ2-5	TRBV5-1	CASSHMDTTGETQYF
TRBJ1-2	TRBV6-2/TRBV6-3	CASSYSSPPGRDGYTF
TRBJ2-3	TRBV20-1	CSPLRGLAGAGDTQYF
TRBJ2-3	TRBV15	CATSPTPLHRGTDTQYF
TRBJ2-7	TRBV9	CASISVDEQYF
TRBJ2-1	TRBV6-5	CASSTPGGRQFF
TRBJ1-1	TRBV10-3	CAISDLGGSTEAFF
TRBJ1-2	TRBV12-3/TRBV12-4	CASSFSPGYYGYTF
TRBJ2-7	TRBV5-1	CASSSGTGIHEQYF
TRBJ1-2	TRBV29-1	CSEGQGSGYTF
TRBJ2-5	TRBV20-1	CSASGGGGDQETQYF
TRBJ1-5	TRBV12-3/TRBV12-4	CASSQGTVNQPQHF
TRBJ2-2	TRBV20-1	CSAKSSPGELFF
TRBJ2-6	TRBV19	CASSIGSGTASSGANVLTF
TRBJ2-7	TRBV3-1	CASSQDPTETYEQYF
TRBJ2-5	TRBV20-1	CSARAGASGSGAQYF
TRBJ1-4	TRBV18	CASSPDRTTNEKLFF
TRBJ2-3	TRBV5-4	CASSNRGSPDTQYF
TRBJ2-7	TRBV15	CATSQGRESAGEQYF
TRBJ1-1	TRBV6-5	CASSYSMPNTEAFF
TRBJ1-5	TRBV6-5	CASRVAGPMPGGNQPQHF
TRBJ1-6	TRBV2	CASSETGVGSPLHF
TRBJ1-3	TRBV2	CASSPAGISGNTIYF
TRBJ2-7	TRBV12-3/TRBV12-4	CASSFTAGIYEQYF
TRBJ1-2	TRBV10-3	CATSNRDGYTF
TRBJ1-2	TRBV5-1	CASSLKGGDGYTF
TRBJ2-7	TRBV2	CASSEGFGQYEQYF
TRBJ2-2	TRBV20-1	CSALSRDPYTGELFF
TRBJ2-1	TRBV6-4	CASSDSGLAAYNEQFF